Listed here are 17 T cell receptor beta chains from one sample, sequenced in a study of control samples from healthy donors and cancer patients. Sequencing used immunoSEQ multiplex PCR; TCRdb keeps in-frame clones, though not all of them. The sample has roughly 95,000 clones; approximately 86% are singletons. The sample consisted of blood. These receptors originate from a man younger than 45 in good health.

The rearrangement uses TRBV7-9 and TRBJ2-1; TRBD2 matches 8 bases. Germline-derived CDR1 and CDR2 are SEHNR and FQNEAQ (reference sequence). This CDR3 has 16 residues. The trim removed 2 bases at V and 4 bases at J, leaving 7 bases unmatched. DNA of the CDR3: TGTGCCAGCAGCTTATTTACGGGAGGGCAATACAATGAGCAGTTCTTC. As protein: CASSLFTGGQYNEQFF.

The CDR3 DNA sequence: TGTGCCAGCAGTGAAGGGATAGGGCCTAGCACAGATACGCAGTATTTT. Its protein is CASSEGIGPSTDTQYF. The chain combines TRBV6-1 with TRBJ2-3; no definite D call. The CDR3 consists of 16 residues. CDR1 and CDR2 (germline): MNHNS, SASEGT. The V end lost 1 base, the J end lost 0 bases, and 11 bases lay between the germline ends.

V and J are TRBV7-9 and TRBJ1-1, with D possibly being TRBD1 (5 bases). CDR3 length: 15 residues. Trimming removed 2 bases at V and 5 bases at J, with 15 bases between. Per germline, CDR1 SEHNR and CDR2 FQNEAQ (reference sequence). The CDR3 DNA reads as TGTGCCAGCAGCTTATGGAAGGGGCATTGGACTGAAGCTTTCTTT. Translated, it gives CASSLWKGHWTEAFF.

This chain connects TRBV6-1 to TRBJ1-3; D ambiguous. Looked up from germline, CDR1 is MNHNS and CDR2 is SASEGT. Trimming pared 0 bases from V and 3 bases from J, leaving 9 bases between. The CDR3 is 15 amino acids. DNA for the CDR3: TGTGCCAGCAGTGAAGCCCCCGGGTTTGGAAACACCATATATTTT. It yields the protein CASSEAPGFGNTIYF.

J is TRBJ2-7 and V is TRBV28, with 12 bases matching TRBD2. CDR1 is MDHEN, CDR2 SYDVKM, per germline. The CDR3 is 16 residues long. The V segment lost 5 bases and the J segment 5 bases; nucleotides outside the gene matches: 10. CDR3 protein: CASSLTTSGGPNEQYF. CDR3 sequence (DNA): TGTGCCAGCAGTCTAACGACTAGCGGGGGACCTAACGAGCAGTACTTC.

The V gene is TRBV5-1, the J gene TRBJ2-7; TRBD1 matches at 7 bases. The CDR3 sequence is 15 residues long. Germline values: CDR1 SGHRS, CDR2 YFSETQ. With V trimmed by 4 bases and J by 2 bases, 9 bases remained unmatched. CDR3 sequence: CASSRPGTEAYEQYF. In nucleotides, the CDR3 is TGCGCCAGCAGCCGACCCGGGACAGAGGCCTACGAGCAGTACTTC.

The chain uses TRBV7-2 and TRBJ2-1; TRBD2 agrees at 14 bases. J was trimmed by 6 bases and V by 3 bases; bases with no gene match: 1. Germline V gene sequence: CDR1 SGHTA, CDR2 FQGNSA. The CDR3 consists of 15 residues. The CDR3 spells CASSFGLAGGNEQFF. The CDR3 DNA reads TGTGCCAGCAGCTTCGGACTAGCGGGAGGCAATGAGCAGTTCTTC.

The gene calls are TRBV6-7 and TRBJ2-7; the match to TRBD1 covers 7 bases. TRBV6-7 is treated as an ORF (open reading frame) with a function not yet certain. V shed 9 bases, J shed 2 bases, and the junction held 4 bases outside the gene matches. The CDR3 loop spans 12 amino acids. CDR3: CARWDSPYEQYF. CDR3 sequence (DNA): TGTGCCAGGTGGGACAGCCCCTACGAGCAGTACTTC.

Comment on this clone: An end of the junction does not agree with germline; a read error may underlie this. The chain employs TRBV7-6 and TRBJ2-1; 8 bases map to TRBD2. The CDR3 spans 12 residues. Germline CDR1 SGHVS, CDR2 FNYEAQ. The CDR3 DNA reads as TGTGCCAGCAGCTTACGGTCGGGGGGGCCTGTCTTC. Its protein product is CASSLRSGGPVF.

V gene TRBV29-1 combines with J gene TRBJ2-1; D is undetermined. V was clipped by 4 bases and J by 0 bases, with 7 bases between them. The germline gives CDR1 SQVTM, CDR2 ANQGSEA. CDR3 length: 13 amino acids. The CDR3 loop is CSVGLSSYNEQFF. CDR3 bases: TGCAGCGTTGGTCTATCCTCCTACAATGAGCAGTTCTTC.

Worth noting for this clone: Germline is not matched at one junction end, which may reflect a read error. The gene calls are TRBV28 and TRBJ2-2; D may correspond to TRBD1 or TRBD2 (6 bases each). From germline, CDR1 is MDHEN and CDR2 SYDVKM. CDR3 length: 12 amino acids. The CDR3 DNA follows: TGTGCCAGCACCCCCCCCGAGGGGGGGCTGTTTTTT. Protein sequence: CASTPPEGGLFF.

This CDR3 is CASSRSGRAHEQYF. The CDR3 DNA sequence: TGTGCCAGCAGTCGGAGCGGGAGGGCCCACGAGCAGTACTTC. This rearrangement joins TRBV6-2 or TRBV6-3 to TRBJ2-7; 10 bases match TRBD2. Germline trimming cut 5 bases from V and 5 bases from J; bases unmatched to any gene: 6. The CDR3 is 14 residues long. Germline V gene sequence: CDR1 MNHEY, CDR2 SVGEGT.

This clone was detected only once. The chain carries TRBV7-6 and TRBJ2-5; D might be TRBD1 or TRBD2, each matching 5 bases. V was cut by 0 bases and J by 2 bases, with 10 bases left in between. The CDR3 loop spans 15 amino acids. The V gene's germline CDR1 is SGHVS and CDR2 FNYEAQ. The CDR3 DNA reads as TGTGCCAGCAGCTTAGCGTGGGGGTCACAAGAGACCCAGTACTTC. This encodes CASSLAWGSQETQYF.

The CDR3 DNA follows: TGTGCCAGCAGCAAAGGAACAGTTTGGGACACTAGCAATCAGCCCCAGCATTTT. Protein product: CASSKGTVWDTSNQPQHF. The chain joins TRBV21-1 to TRBJ1-5; the table's D call, TRBD1, has no DNA check behind it. TRBV21-1 is shown as a pseudogene. The CDR3 runs 18 residues.

This clone occurred once. The rearrangement links TRBV25-1 to TRBJ1-1; D not certain. Germline CDR1 and CDR2: MGHDK and SYGVNS. The CDR3 has 13 residues. The V and J ends lost 4 bases and 6 bases respectively, with 12 bases between them. The CDR3 protein is CASSGIMGAEAFF. CDR3 coding DNA: TGTGCCAGCAGTGGAATAATGGGCGCTGAAGCTTTCTTT.

V usage is TRBV29-1 and J usage is TRBJ2-3, with D perhaps TRBD2 (6 bases). The CDR3 totals 15 residues. The V and J ends lost 2 bases and 1 base respectively, with 13 bases between them. Germline V gene data show CDR1 as SQVTM and CDR2 as ANQGSEA. The CDR3 is CSVERSGRGTDTQYF. CDR3 DNA: TGCAGCGTTGAACGTTCCGGGAGAGGCACAGATACGCAGTATTTT.

J is TRBJ2-3 and V is TRBV6-5, with 8 bases fitting TRBD2. The CDR3 has 14 residues. Per the germline V gene, CDR1 is MNHEY and CDR2 is SVGAGI. Unmatched junction bases numbered 2, after V lost 5 bases and J lost 1 base. CDR3 nucleotide sequence: TGTGCCAGCAGTCTTAGCGGGGGCACAGATACGCAGTATTTT. It is translated as CASSLSGGTDTQYF.